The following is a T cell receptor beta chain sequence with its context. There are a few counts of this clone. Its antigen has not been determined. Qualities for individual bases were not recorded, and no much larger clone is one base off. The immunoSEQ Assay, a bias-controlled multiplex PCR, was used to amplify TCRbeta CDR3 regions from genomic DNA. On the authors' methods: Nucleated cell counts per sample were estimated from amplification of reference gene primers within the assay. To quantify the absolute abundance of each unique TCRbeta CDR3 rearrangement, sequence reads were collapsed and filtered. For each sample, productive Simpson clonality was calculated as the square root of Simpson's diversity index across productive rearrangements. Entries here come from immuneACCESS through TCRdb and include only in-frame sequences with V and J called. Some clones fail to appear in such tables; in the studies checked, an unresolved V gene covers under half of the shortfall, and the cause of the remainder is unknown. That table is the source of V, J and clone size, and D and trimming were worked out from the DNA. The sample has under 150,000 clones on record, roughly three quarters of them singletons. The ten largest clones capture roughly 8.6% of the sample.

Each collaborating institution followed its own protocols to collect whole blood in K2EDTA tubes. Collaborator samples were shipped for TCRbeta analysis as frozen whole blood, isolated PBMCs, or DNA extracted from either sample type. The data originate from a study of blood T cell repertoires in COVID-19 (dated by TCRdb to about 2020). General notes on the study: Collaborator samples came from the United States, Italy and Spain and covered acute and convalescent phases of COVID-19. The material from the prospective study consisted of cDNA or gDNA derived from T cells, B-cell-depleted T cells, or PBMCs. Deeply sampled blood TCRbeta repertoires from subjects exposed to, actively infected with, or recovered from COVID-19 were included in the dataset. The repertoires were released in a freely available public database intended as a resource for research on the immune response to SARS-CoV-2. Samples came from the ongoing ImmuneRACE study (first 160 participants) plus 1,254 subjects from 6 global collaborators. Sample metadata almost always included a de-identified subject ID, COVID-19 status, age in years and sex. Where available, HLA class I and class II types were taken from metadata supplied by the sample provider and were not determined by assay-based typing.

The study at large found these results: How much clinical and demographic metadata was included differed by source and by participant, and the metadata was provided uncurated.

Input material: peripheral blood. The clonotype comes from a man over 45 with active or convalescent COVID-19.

Here is the DNA: TGTGCCAGCAGCCCCGTCCCGCGGGAGGATGCCAATGAGCAGTTCTTC. Its protein product is CASSPVPREDANEQFF. The chain is encoded by TRBV7-9 joined to TRBJ2-1; TRBD2 agrees with 8 junctional bases. The CDR3 measures 16 amino acids from cysteine to phenylalanine. The DNA shown is the 48-base CDR3, in frame from base 1. The germline V gene encodes CDR1 SEHNR and CDR2 FQNEAQ (reference sequence). V is cut back by 5 bases and J by 6 bases, with 12 bases in the junction unmatched.